This entry features one TCR beta chain sequence. Produced via immunoSEQ multiplex PCR; TCRdb's table is partial and in-frame only. The table records about 40,000 clones, about 76% of them present only once. The CDR3 is made up of 15 amino acids. V lost 6 bases to trimming and J lost 1 base, with 17 bases between them. In germline, CDR1 is SQVTM, CDR2 ANQGSEA. These data come from a study of T cells in localized non-small cell lung cancer. The sequence came from a male donor older than 55 with stage II lung adenocarcinoma. The source was peripheral blood mononuclear cells, collected before any cancer treatment. The gene calls are TRBV29-1 and TRBJ2-3; D gene unclear. The CDR3 sequence is CSVALMGGGTDTQYF. The CDR3 coding sequence is TGCAGCGTAGCCTTGATGGGCGGAGGCACAGATACGCAGTATTTT.